Presented here are 13 T cell receptor beta chains from one specimen sequenced in a study of T cells after yellow fever vaccination. TCRdb re-called the 5' RACE reads through MiXCR, storing one row per CDR3 protein. Among some 63,000 distinct CDR3 sequences listed, about 7.8% were seen once. The sample was CD8+ T cells sorted from PBMCs, taken 15 days after the yellow fever booster vaccination. The receptor set was obtained from a man aged 30 to 39 who received the YFV17D yellow fever vaccine.

This clonotype was seen repeatedly, ten times or more. The V call is TRBV7-8, the J call TRBJ2-7; D not resolved. The length of the CDR3 is 13 residues. CDR1 and CDR2 (germline): SGHVS, FQNEAQ. Trimming cost V 5 bases and J 4 bases, with 12 bases left between them. The DNA for the CDR3 is TGTGCCAGCAGCCCCAACACCCCATACGAGCAGTACTTC. Protein sequence: CASSPNTPYEQYF.

Ten or more counts support this clonotype. The chain carries TRBV7-2 and TRBJ2-7; the D is unclear. There are 13 residues in the CDR3. Germline CDR1 and CDR2: SGHTA and FQGNSA. Trimming shortened V by 5 bases and J by 2 bases, and 10 bases separated the two germline ends. CDR3 residues: CASSQIEPYEQYF. In DNA, the CDR3 is TGTGCCAGCAGCCAAATAGAGCCCTACGAGCAGTACTTC.

This clonotype has at least ten counts. V gene TRBV27 combines with J gene TRBJ2-1, with 8 bases matching TRBD2. V dropped 0 bases and J dropped 7; count of bases not matched to a gene: 5. The CDR3 covers 15 residues. Germline V lookup: CDR1 MNHEY, CDR2 SMNVEV (reference sequence). Here the CDR3 DNA reads TGTGCCAGCAGTTTATCTGGCGGGAGGAGGAATGAGCAGTTCTTC. The encoded protein is CASSLSGGRRNEQFF.

This clonotype was recorded at least ten times. The chain joins TRBV6-5 to TRBJ2-3; D remains unclear. Germline CDR1 reads MNHEY; CDR2 reads SVGAGI. This CDR3 comprises 11 residues. V dropped 7 bases and J dropped 4 bases, with 6 bases sitting between them. This chain's CDR3 is CASISSDTQYF. DNA for the CDR3: TGTGCCAGCATCAGTTCAGATACGCAGTATTTT.

This clonotype appeared many times. The genes are TRBV27 and TRBJ2-5; no clear D gene. CDR1 is MNHEY, CDR2 SMNVEV, per germline (reference sequence). V gave up 6 bases and J gave up 3 bases, with 8 bases separating them. The CDR3 loop spans 12 amino acids. The CDR3 loop is CASSGTKETQYF. The CDR3 DNA sequence: TGTGCCAGCAGCGGAACGAAAGAGACCCAGTACTTC.

This clonotype appeared many times. This chain uses TRBV29-1 with TRBJ1-2; a possible D gene is TRBD1 (6 bases). The length of the CDR3 is 17 residues. Trimming stripped 3 bases from V and 2 bases from J, with 22 bases between. The V gene's germline CDR1 is SQVTM and CDR2 ANQGSEA. The CDR3 sequence is CSVDPLGRTEINYGYTF. Written as DNA, the CDR3 is TGCAGCGTTGACCCCCTGGGTAGGACAGAGATCAACTATGGCTACACCTTC.

The J gene is TRBJ2-1, the V gene TRBV5-1; 7 bases are shared with TRBD2. V was clipped by 4 bases and J by 3 bases; unmatched bases: 4. This CDR3 is built from 14 residues. Germline loops: CDR1 SGHRS, CDR2 YFSETQ. CDR3 coding DNA: TGCGCCAGCAGCCCTAGCGGCGACTACAATGAGCAGTTCTTC. This gives the protein CASSPSGDYNEQFF.

This clonotype came up many times. The chain uses TRBV4-2 and TRBJ2-1, with TRBD2 identical over 13 bases. Germline values: CDR1 LGHNA, CDR2 YNFKEQ. The CDR3 spans 18 residues. The junction had 9 bases not matched to a gene; V was cut back by 5 bases and J by 2 bases. The CDR3 coding sequence is TGTGCCAGCAGCGATCGACTAGCGGGAGGTACCACCTACAATGAGCAGTTCTTC. Translation gives CASSDRLAGGTTYNEQFF.

There are many counts of this clonotype. The CDR3 loop reads CASKVSAYSYNEQFF. CDR3 coding DNA: TGTGCCAGCAAGGTTAGCGCATACTCCTACAATGAGCAGTTCTTC. J is TRBJ2-1 and V is TRBV6-5; tentative D call: TRBD2 (5 bases). From germline, CDR1 is MNHEY and CDR2 SVGAGI. CDR3 length: 15 residues. The V gene lost 7 bases and the J gene lost 0 bases, with 13 bases spanning the gap.

This clonotype appeared many times. The CDR3 spells CSARDLWEREGNEQYF. CDR3 nucleotides: TGCAGTGCTAGAGATCTCTGGGAGCGGGAGGGCAACGAGCAGTACTTC. The chain uses TRBV20-1 and TRBJ2-7; 10 positions match TRBD2. The CDR3 has 16 residues. J gave up 5 bases and V 0 bases, and 10 bases lay outside the gene matches. Per germline, CDR1 DFQATT and CDR2 SNEGSKA (reference sequence).

This clonotype was counted ten times or more. The V gene is TRBV4-2, the J gene TRBJ2-7; tentative D call: TRBD2 (7 bases). The CDR3 extends over 14 amino acids. The ends were cut back, 4 bases at V and 3 bases at J, with 13 bases in the middle. CDR1 and CDR2 (germline): LGHNA, YNFKEQ. The CDR3 loop is CASSPRGGGYEQYF. DNA for the CDR3: TGTGCCAGCAGCCCTCGAGGGGGGGGCTACGAGCAGTACTTC.

This clonotype was seen ten or more times. V gene TRBV20-1 combines with J gene TRBJ2-7; D is unresolved. Deletions cut 1 base from V and 7 bases from J, with 17 bases between. The germline V gene has CDR1 DFQATT and CDR2 SNEGSKA (reference sequence). The CDR3 sequence is 14 residues long. The CDR3 nucleotides read TGCAGTGCTAGAGGGCCACCTCAATATAGGGAGCAGTACTTC. It encodes CSARGPPQYREQYF.

This clonotype was seen ten or more times. The V call is TRBV27, the J call TRBJ2-1, with 11 positions matching TRBD2. Germline V lookup: CDR1 MNHEY, CDR2 SMNVEV (reference sequence). The CDR3 length is 17 residues. Germline trimming cut 6 bases from V and 4 bases from J; bases unmatched to any gene: 11. The CDR3 nucleotides read TGTGCCAGCAGCGGGGGAGGGAGACTAGCGGGGTACAATGAGCAGTTCTTC. Translated, it gives CASSGGGRLAGYNEQFF.